The 32 T cell receptor beta chains reported below all come from one sample, sequenced in a study of vaccination and CD4 T cells after COVID-19. At the Johns Hopkins FTIC core, DNA taken from cultured CD4+ T cells was sequenced by way of the Oncomine TCR Beta short-read assay. In TCRdb, the PCR reads were re-called with MiXCR into one record per CDR3 protein. The sample carries several thousand distinct CDR3 sequences, 43% recorded once. Treatment: approximately nine-day PBMC culture with coronavirus spike peptide pools or control peptides (ViraFEST assay). These receptors' antigens are unknown. Sequencing input: CD4+ T cells from blood, cultured in vitro. These receptors all come from a human donor who had recovered from COVID-19.

This chain joins TRBV19 and TRBJ2-4; D unclear. V lost 2 bases to trimming and J lost 11 bases, with 19 bases between them. The CDR3 has 15 amino acids. The V gene's germline CDR1 is LNHDA and CDR2 SQIVND (reference sequence). The CDR3 DNA is TGTGCCAGTAGTATAAACCCCCGTTCACGGAGCGTTCAGTACTTC. It specifies CASSINPRSRSVQYF.

In its sample, this clonotype was seen a few times. The chain carries TRBV6-5 and TRBJ1-5; D gene ambiguous. From germline, CDR1 is MNHEY and CDR2 SVGAGI. The CDR3 is 13 residues long. Trimming left V 0 bases short and J 6 bases short, with 6 bases between. DNA of the CDR3: TGTGCCAGCAGTTACTCGAGGACTCAGCCCCAGCATTTT. Residues: CASSYSRTQPQHF.

The V and J genes are TRBV4-1 and TRBJ2-3; tentatively, D is TRBD2 (6 bases). Per the germline V gene, CDR1 is MGHRA and CDR2 is YSYEKL. CDR3 size: 19 residues. The V gene lost 3 bases and the J gene lost 0 bases, with 22 bases spanning the gap. CDR3 sequence: CASSHPGTRKTSSTDTQYF. CDR3 in DNA: TGCGCCAGCAGCCATCCCGGGACTCGAAAAACCTCTAGCACAGATACGCAGTATTTT.

The CDR3 DNA reads as TGTGCCAGCTCACCCTTCGACAGGAGAGATGGCTACACCTTC. Amino acids: CASSPFDRRDGYTF. V and J are TRBV18 and TRBJ1-2, with D possibly being TRBD1 (6 bases). Germline V lookup: CDR1 KGHSH, CDR2 LQKENI. Trimming stripped 3 bases from V and 6 bases from J, with 14 bases between. This CDR3 comprises 14 residues.

This chain links TRBV5-1 with TRBJ1-2; maybe TRBD1 (5 bases). The V end lost 1 base, the J end lost 4 bases, and 26 bases lay between the germline ends. The CDR3 extends over 19 amino acids. In germline, CDR1 is SGHRS, CDR2 YFSETQ. CDR3 residues: CASSLPATPRDRETYGYTF. Here the CDR3 DNA reads TGCGCCAGCAGCTTGCCCGCGACCCCTCGGGACCGCGAAACCTATGGCTACACCTTC. Full variable domain (remainder filled in from reference TRBV5-1 and TRBJ1-2): KAGVTQTPRYLIKTRGQQVTLSCSPISGHRSVSWYQQTPGQGLQFLFEYFSETQRNKGNFPGRFSGRQFSNSRSEMNVSTLELGDSALYLCASSLPATPRDRETYGYTFGSGTRLTVV.

The chain uses TRBV5-4 and TRBJ2-5, with 9 bases identical to TRBD1. CDR1 and CDR2 (germline): SGHNT, YYREEE (reference sequence). With V trimmed by 4 bases and J by 4 bases, 8 bases remained unmatched. CDR3 length: 15 residues. The CDR3 nucleotides read TGTGCCAGCAGCACCCGGACAGGGGTGGGAGAGACCCAGTACTTC. It is translated as CASSTRTGVGETQYF. Based on the CDR3 plus reference TRBV5-4 and TRBJ2-5, the full variable domain is ETGVTQSPTHLIKTRGQQVTLRCSSQSGHNTVSWYQQALGQGPQFIFQYYREEENGRGNFPPRFSGLQFPNYSSELNVNALELDDSALYLCASSTRTGVGETQYFGPGTRLLVL.

The CDR3, as DNA: TGCAGCGTTCCGGAGGGGGGAATGAACACTGAAGCTTTCTTT. It translates to CSVPEGGMNTEAFF. The rearrangement uses TRBV29-1 and TRBJ1-1; TRBD1 might be the D (6 bases). V lost 5 bases and J 0 bases, leaving 13 bases between the germline ends. The CDR3 is 14 residues long. Germline V lookup: CDR1 SQVTM, CDR2 ANQGSEA.

This clonotype was seen only a few times. The genes are TRBV2 and TRBJ2-3, with TRBD2 matching 9 bases. The junction had 5 bases not matched to a gene; V was cut back by 8 bases and J by 2 bases. In germline, CDR1 is SNHLY, CDR2 FYNNEI. The CDR3 runs 14 residues. DNA of the CDR3: TGTGCCAGCGGGCTAGCGGGACCCACAGATACGCAGTATTTT. It yields the protein CASGLAGPTDTQYF.

This clonotype was seen a few times. The chain has TRBV7-9 and TRBJ1-5; no reliable D call. The CDR3 has 19 residues. The ends were cut back, 2 bases at V and 4 bases at J, with 24 bases in the middle. Germline loops: CDR1 SEHNR, CDR2 FQNEAQ (reference sequence). This chain's CDR3 is CASSLIRPSGPLSNQPQHF. DNA for the CDR3: TGTGCCAGCAGCTTAATCCGGCCCTCCGGCCCACTATCAAATCAGCCCCAGCATTTT.

The chain has TRBV5-5 and TRBJ1-2, with 11 bases lining up with TRBD1. Per germline, CDR1 SGHKS and CDR2 YYEKEE (reference sequence). The V and J ends lost 1 base and 5 bases, in that order; junction bases with no gene match: 4. There are 15 residues in the CDR3. The CDR3 loop is CASSLSGTGGYGYTF. In DNA, the CDR3 is TGTGCCAGCAGCTTGAGCGGGACAGGGGGGTATGGCTACACCTTC.

This clonotype was seen only a few times. The chain has TRBV12-3 or TRBV12-4 and TRBJ2-7, with 7 nucleotides matching TRBD2. This CDR3 has 14 residues. V lost 6 bases, J lost 5 bases, and 10 bases stayed unmatched. CDR3 DNA sequence: TGTGCCAGCAGAGCCAGCGCTGGGGGGGACGAGCAGTACTTC. It yields the protein CASRASAGGDEQYF.

This clonotype was counted only a few times. The rearrangement joins TRBV20-1 to TRBJ2-5; D is ambiguous. Trimming cost V 7 bases and J 9 bases, with 27 bases left between them. CDR1 is DFQATT, CDR2 SNEGSKA, per germline (reference sequence). This CDR3 is 15 amino acids long. CDR3 protein: CSVHAQGPGVMSQYF. The CDR3 DNA is TGCAGTGTGCACGCCCAAGGCCCTGGGGTGATGTCCCAGTACTTC.

The chain joins TRBV9 to TRBJ2-3, with 7 bases aligning to TRBD2. Germline V gene lookup returns CDR1 SGDLS and CDR2 YYNGEE. CDR3 length equals 14 residues. With V trimmed by 2 bases and J by 4 bases, 4 bases remained unmatched. CDR3 sequence (DNA): TGTGCCAGCAGCGTCCGACTAGCAGCAGATACGCAGTATTTT. Translation gives CASSVRLAADTQYF.

The sample holds one count of this clonotype. V usage is TRBV5-4 and J usage is TRBJ1-2, with 9 bases aligning to TRBD1. The V gene end was trimmed by 0 bases and the J gene end by 6 bases; junction bases not matched to a gene: 3. Germline CDR1 is SGHNT and CDR2 is YYREEE (reference sequence). The CDR3 covers 14 residues. CDR3 nucleotide sequence: TGTGCCAGCAGCTTGGGGACAGGGGATAATGGCTACACCTTC. Translation: CASSLGTGDNGYTF.

The CDR3 DNA reads as TGTGCCAGCAGCCCGAGGACTAGCGGGAGTAAGGCCTACAATGAGCAGTTCTTC. This gives the protein CASSPRTSGSKAYNEQFF. V is TRBV7-2 and J is TRBJ2-1, with TRBD2 matching over 13 bases. The V gene end was trimmed by 5 bases and the J gene end by 2 bases; junction bases not matched to a gene: 9. Germline V CDR1 and CDR2: SGHTA, FQGNSA. The length of the CDR3 is 18 residues.

The chain has TRBV30 and TRBJ1-2; D remains ambiguous. Germline loops: CDR1 GTSNPN, CDR2 SVGIG (reference sequence). There are 14 residues in the CDR3. V lost 0 bases, J lost 0 bases, and 8 bases lay in between. The CDR3 here is CAWSVFGPNYGYTF. The CDR3 DNA follows: TGTGCCTGGAGTGTGTTCGGGCCTAACTATGGCTACACCTTC.

The chain combines TRBV6-1 with TRBJ1-5; a weak D match, TRBD1 (6 bases). The germline V gene has CDR1 MNHNS and CDR2 SASEGT. This CDR3 spans 14 amino acids. Trimming removed 6 bases from V and 6 bases from J, with 15 bases in between. The CDR3 coding sequence is TGTGCCAGCAGGGAGCGGGGGGGCATTCAGCCCCAGCATTTT. It is translated as CASRERGGIQPQHF.

The CDR3 loop is CASSQAAKNIQYF. The CDR3 nucleotides read TGTGCCAGCAGCCAGGCCGCCAAAAACATTCAGTACTTC. The chain has TRBV4-2 and TRBJ2-4; no definite D call. V was cut by 3 bases and J by 1 base, with 4 bases left in between. The CDR3 covers 13 residues. Germline CDR1 reads LGHNA; CDR2 reads YNFKEQ.

This clonotype was recorded a few times. The chain links TRBV25-1 to TRBJ1-1; D uncertain. V lost 7 bases and J lost 2, with 11 bases in between. This CDR3 has 13 residues. Germline assignment: CDR1 MGHDK and CDR2 SYGVNS. As DNA, the CDR3 is TGTGCCAGCACAACCCGGGCCAACACTGAAGCTTTCTTT. Translated: CASTTRANTEAFF.

This chain connects TRBV14 to TRBJ2-7; unclear D gene. In germline, CDR1 is SGHDN, CDR2 FVKESK. Trimming took off 2 bases at V and 5 bases at J, with 10 bases between the two ends. The CDR3 has 13 amino acids. The CDR3 loop reads CASSQRFRDEQYF. The CDR3 DNA reads TGTGCCAGCAGCCAACGGTTCCGAGACGAGCAGTACTTC. The full variable domain, in which reference TRBV14 and TRBJ2-7 provide the parts outside the CDR3, is EAGVTQFPSHSVIEKGQTVTLRCDPISGHDNLYWYRRVMGKEIKFLLHFVKESKQDESGMPNNRFLAERTGGTYSTLKVQPAELEDSGVYFCASSQRFRDEQYFGPGTRLTVT.

A few counts support this clonotype. Mismatch with germline at one junction end may stem from a read error. The chain is built from TRBV7-7 and TRBJ2-2; perhaps TRBD1 as D (6 bases). The CDR3 length is 13 residues. CDR1 is SSHAT, CDR2 FNYEAQ, per germline (reference sequence). The CDR3 here is CASSLGTQGELFF. The DNA for the CDR3 is TGTGCTAGCAGCTTAGGGACACAGGGGGAGCTGTTTTTT.

CDR3 amino acids: CASSQVSGGIAGELFF. The CDR3 DNA is TGTGCCAGCAGCCAAGTCAGCGGGGGAATTGCGGGGGAGCTGTTTTTT. This chain uses TRBV4-2 with TRBJ2-2; 8 bases align to TRBD2. Germline V gene sequence: CDR1 LGHNA, CDR2 YNFKEQ. With V trimmed by 1 base and J by 8 bases, 9 bases remained unmatched. This CDR3 region has 16 residues.

Only a few counts were recorded for this clonotype. The chain recombines TRBV6-1 with TRBJ1-1, with TRBD1 identical over 7 bases. V gave up 7 bases and J gave up 4 bases; unmatched junction bases: 6. The CDR3 sequence is 13 residues long. Germline lookup yields CDR1 MNHNS and CDR2 SASEGT. The DNA for the CDR3 is TGTGCCAGCATGACAGGGCGTTTCACTGAAGCTTTCTTT. Translated: CASMTGRFTEAFF.

V gene TRBV29-1 combines with J gene TRBJ2-5; perhaps D is TRBD1 or TRBD2 (5 bases each). The CDR3 contains 12 residues. The germline V gene has CDR1 SQVTM and CDR2 ANQGSEA. Deletions cut 4 bases from V and 5 bases from J, with 11 bases between. In DNA form, the CDR3 reads TGCAGCGTTGTCAGGGACGACGAGACCCAGTACTTC. Protein product: CSVVRDDETQYF.

The chain is built from TRBV20-1 and TRBJ1-1, with D unclear. V gave up 3 bases and J gave up 0 bases, with 11 bases separating them. Germline CDR1 is DFQATT and CDR2 is SNEGSKA (reference sequence). CDR3 length: 14 amino acids. CDR3 DNA sequence: TGCAGTGCTAGGACGGGGAACCTGAACACTGAAGCTTTCTTT. The encoded protein is CSARTGNLNTEAFF.

This clonotype showed up just a few times. The chain uses TRBV2 and TRBJ2-3; 9 bases agree with TRBD2. Germline V CDR1 and CDR2: SNHLY, FYNNEI. Trimming took 6 bases from V and 0 from J; bases not matched to a gene: 4. The CDR3 spans 15 residues. The CDR3 sequence is CASSRLAASTDTQYF. CDR3 bases: TGTGCCAGCAGCAGACTAGCGGCTAGCACAGATACGCAGTATTTT.

This clonotype was seen a few times. The rearrangement links TRBV20-1 to TRBJ1-5; 8 nucleotides match TRBD1. V gave up 3 bases and J gave up 2 bases; unmatched junction bases: 3. This CDR3 region has 14 residues. The V gene's germline CDR1 is DFQATT and CDR2 SNEGSKA (reference sequence). In nucleotides, the CDR3 is TGCAGTGCTAGGGACAGGGTTCGCAATCAGCCCCAGCATTTT. Its protein is CSARDRVRNQPQHF.

DNA of the CDR3: TGTGCCAGCAGGGCTAGCATAAGCTCCTACGAGCAGTACTTC. Translated, it gives CASRASISSYEQYF. This chain connects TRBV6-1 to TRBJ2-7, with D possibly matching TRBD2 (5 bases). The CDR3 extends over 14 amino acids. Trimming took off 6 bases at V and 0 bases at J, with 12 bases between the two ends. The germline V gene has CDR1 MNHNS and CDR2 SASEGT.

The chain employs TRBV18 and TRBJ1-3; possibly TRBD1 for D (6 bases). Germline CDR1 is KGHSH and CDR2 is LQKENI. This CDR3 region has 15 residues. V shed 2 bases and J shed 3 bases, with 11 bases lying between them. CDR3 protein: CASSPLDRIGNTIYF. CDR3 nucleotide sequence: TGTGCCAGCTCACCATTAGACAGGATTGGAAACACCATATATTTT.

The chain recombines TRBV20-1 with TRBJ2-3; 11 nucleotides agree with TRBD1. This CDR3 comprises 13 residues. Germline CDR1 reads DFQATT; CDR2 reads SNEGSKA (reference sequence). The V gene end was trimmed by 6 bases and the J gene end by 5 bases; junction bases not matched to a gene: 4. The CDR3 DNA sequence: TGCAGTGCGAGGACAGGGGGCGTAGATACGCAGTATTTT. Its translation is CSARTGGVDTQYF.

The J gene is TRBJ1-5, the V gene TRBV19, with D possibly matching TRBD1 (5 bases). CDR1 LNHDA and CDR2 SQIVND come from the germline V gene (reference sequence). CDR3 length equals 17 residues. V shed 5 bases and J shed 3 bases, with 20 bases lying between them. CDR3 residues: CASSFPPGGWANQPQHF. The DNA for the CDR3 is TGTGCCAGTAGTTTCCCGCCGGGGGGGTGGGCCAATCAGCCCCAGCATTTT.

By proportion, this clonotype is medium-sized. This chain links TRBV15 with TRBJ1-1; weak D call: TRBD1 (6 bases). Looked up from germline, CDR1 is LNHNV and CDR2 is YYDKDF (reference sequence). V lost 3 bases and J lost 6, with 11 bases in between. The CDR3 runs 13 residues. The CDR3 spells CATSRKPGAEAFF. The CDR3 coding sequence is TGTGCCACCAGCAGGAAACCAGGGGCTGAAGCTTTCTTT.